These T cell receptor beta chains were read from a single sample in a study of Ad26.COV2.S vaccination and SARS-CoV-2 variants. TCRdb keeps only in-frame clones here, not all; method: immunoSEQ multiplex PCR. The sample holds 510,000 or so clones, approximately 90% seen once. This material consisted of peripheral blood, taken in a trial of Ad26.COV2.S vaccine versus placebo. The source of these receptors is a person between 18 and 59 years old who received the Ad26.COV2.S COVID-19 vaccine or a placebo. CDR3s include the opening cysteine and the closing phenylalanine or tryptophan. The D gene is left open where the match is weak. Size is omitted from some rows. Given values are once, few, many or a class for expanded clones.

TRBD2	.	TRBV7-8	TRBJ2-1	CASSLARGRDEQFF	TGTGCCAGCAGCTTAGCGCGGGGGAGGGATGAGCAGTTCTTC
.	.	TRBV18	TRBJ1-1	CASSPSPGTEAFF	TGTGCCAGCTCACCTTCCCCCGGAACTGAAGCTTTCTTT
TRBD2	.	TRBV28	TRBJ2-3	CASSPPLAGEGTDTQYF	TGTGCCAGCAGCCCGCCACTAGCGGGAGAAGGCACAGATACGCAGTATTTT
.	.	TRBV7-8	TRBJ2-3	CASSLGYSTDTQYF	TGTGCCAGCAGCTTAGGGTACAGCACAGATACGCAGTATTTT
TRBD1	.	TRBV27	TRBJ1-5	CASSSRDRGRWGNQPQHF	TGTGCCAGCAGTTCGCGGGACAGGGGTAGGTGGGGGAATCAGCCCCAGCATTTT
.	.	TRBV27	TRBJ2-3	CASTDRALNTDTQYF	TGTGCCAGCACTGACAGAGCACTAAACACAGATACGCAGTATTTT
.	.	TRBV4-1	TRBJ1-2	CASSQGDREAYGYTF	TGCGCCAGCAGCCAAGGGGACCGGGAGGCCTATGGCTACACCTTC
TRBD1	.	TRBV11-2	TRBJ2-1	CASSLSGTGNEQFF	TGTGCCAGCAGCCTTTCCGGGACAGGGAACGAGCAGTTCTTC
.	.	TRBV9	TRBJ1-6	CASSLRQYDSPLHF	TGTGCCAGCAGTTTACGGCAGTACGATTCACCCCTCCACTTT
.	.	TRBV5-5	TRBJ1-5	CASSLDGRGNQPQHF	TGTGCCAGCAGCTTGGATGGCAGGGGAAATCAGCCCCAGCATTTT
TRBD2	.	TRBV7-8	TRBJ2-3	CASSLGLAGVEDTQYF	TGTGCCAGCAGCTTAGGTCTAGCGGGAGTAGAAGATACGCAGTATTTT
.	few	TRBV6-1	TRBJ1-1	CASSAHQESFRGTEAFF	TGTGCCAGCAGTGCCCATCAGGAATCCTTTAGGGGGACTGAAGCTTTCTTT
TRBD2	many	TRBV10-3	TRBJ2-7	CASTSGKSYEQYF	TGTGCCTCGACTAGCGGGAAATCCTACGAGCAGTACTTC
TRBD1	.	TRBV27	TRBJ1-2	CASSSGQGSYTF	TGTGCCAGCAGTTCAGGACAGGGCAGCTACACCTTC
.	.	TRBV28	TRBJ2-5	CASLPGAGVETQYF	TGTGCCAGCCTCCCGGGGGCTGGGGTGGAGACCCAGTACTTC
TRBD1	.	TRBV28	TRBJ1-1	CASSTPGQGVEAFF	TGTGCCAGCAGTACCCCGGGACAGGGGGTTGAAGCTTTCTTT
.	.	TRBV6-2/TRBV6-3	TRBJ2-6	CASSYGDSGANVLTF	TGTGCCAGCAGTTACGGCGACTCTGGGGCCAACGTCCTGACTTTC
.	.	TRBV27	TRBJ2-3	CASSLNRASDTQYF	TGTGCCAGCAGTTTAAACAGGGCCTCAGATACGCAGTATTTT
.	.	TRBV28	TRBJ2-2	CASIGSGNTGELFF	TGTGCCAGCATTGGTAGCGGGAACACCGGGGAGCTGTTTTTT
.	.	TRBV5-5	TRBJ2-1	CASSLVQGQYNEQFF	TGTGCCAGCAGCTTGGTACAGGGCCAATACAATGAGCAGTTCTTC
.	.	TRBV29-1	TRBJ2-7	CSVILGGGREQYF	TGCAGCGTTATCCTCGGAGGGGGCAGGGAGCAGTACTTC
.	.	TRBV7-2	TRBJ1-1	CASSLAPPRTEAFF	TGTGCCAGCAGCTTAGCCCCCCCGCGGACTGAAGCTTTCTTT
TRBD1	few	TRBV6-5	TRBJ2-1	CASIRTGRGSEFF	TGTGCCAGCATCAGGACAGGACGGGGATCGGAGTTCTTC
.	.	TRBV6-5	TRBJ2-1	CASSPTGQNNEQFF	TGTGCCAGCAGTCCGACGGGACAAAACAATGAGCAGTTCTTC
.	.	TRBV28	TRBJ1-2	CASSSPGTYYYGYTF	TGTGCCAGCAGTTCCCCCGGGACCTACTACTATGGCTACACCTTC
.	.	TRBV30	TRBJ2-5	CAWSSGGTQYF	TGTGCCTGGAGTTCTGGGGGGACCCAGTACTTC
.	.	TRBV20-1	TRBJ2-1	CSASATLYNEQFF	TGCAGTGCTAGTGCCACTCTATACAATGAGCAGTTCTTC
.	.	TRBV2	TRBJ1-6	CASHDRSSSYNSPLHF	TGTGCCAGCCATGACAGGTCGAGCTCCTATAATTCACCCCTCCACTTT
.	.	TRBV19	TRBJ1-5	CASSIGGSNQPQHF	TGTGCCAGTAGTATTGGGGGGTCCAATCAGCCCCAGCATTTT
TRBD2	.	TRBV19	TRBJ2-1	CASSILRGLAGAYNEQFF	TGTGCCAGTAGTATCCTTCGGGGGCTAGCGGGAGCCTACAATGAGCAGTTCTTC
.	.	TRBV30	TRBJ1-2	CAWSVLYGYTF	TGTGCCTGGAGTGTACTTTATGGCTACACCTTC
.	.	TRBV4-3	TRBJ1-5	CASSQDENQPQHF	TGCGCCAGCAGCCAAGATGAGAATCAGCCCCAGCATTTT
.	.	TRBV27	TRBJ2-6	CASSFAVLPGANVLTF	TGTGCCAGCAGTTTCGCAGTACTCCCTGGGGCCAACGTCCTGACTTTC
TRBD1	.	TRBV7-2	TRBJ1-2	CASSVPTGAAAGGYTF	TGTGCCAGCAGCGTTCCGACAGGGGCCGCCGCCGGTGGCTACACCTTC
TRBD2	.	TRBV7-3	TRBJ2-2	CASSIASGRAGGELFF	TGTGCCAGCAGCATCGCTAGCGGGAGGGCCGGCGGGGAGCTGTTTTTT
TRBD1	.	TRBV9	TRBJ1-6	CASSVTITGANSPLHF	TGTGCCAGCAGCGTGACGATCACAGGGGCGAATTCACCCCTCCACTTT
.	.	TRBV27	TRBJ2-7	CATLTSSYEQYF	TGTGCCACCCTGACTAGCTCCTACGAGCAGTACTTC
.	many	TRBV28	TRBJ1-3	CASSETGRGTIYF	TGTGCCAGCAGCGAAACCGGGCGGGGCACCATATATTTT
.	.	TRBV15	TRBJ2-4	CATSREQGLGAKNIQYF	TGTGCCACCAGCAGAGAGCAGGGGTTGGGGGCCAAAAACATTCAGTACTTC
.	.	TRBV6-2/TRBV6-3	TRBJ1-2	CASSLLPGNYGYTF	TGTGCCAGCAGTTTACTCCCCGGGAACTATGGCTACACCTTC
.	.	TRBV30	TRBJ1-1	CAWSRPGRGPNTEAFF	TGTGCCTGGAGTCGCCCCGGGAGGGGACCAAACACTGAAGCTTTCTTT
.	.	TRBV7-2	TRBJ1-6	CASSSPTVYNSPLHF	TGTGCCAGCAGCTCCCCGACAGTGTATAATTCACCCCTCCACTTT
TRBD2	.	TRBV18	TRBJ2-2	CASSQPSGRSTGELFF	TGTGCCAGCTCTCAACCTAGCGGGAGATCCACCGGGGAGCTGTTTTTT
.	.	TRBV5-6	TRBJ2-7	CASSVSGYSQYEQYF	TGTGCCAGCAGCGTATCAGGGTACAGCCAATACGAGCAGTACTTC
TRBD2	.	TRBV7-9	TRBJ2-1	CASSPGGVRQFF	TGTGCCAGCAGCCCTGGGGGGGTTCGGCAGTTCTTC
.	.	TRBV6-2/TRBV6-3	TRBJ2-1	CASSFLGSWGNEQFF	TGTGCCAGCAGTTTCCTCGGGAGCTGGGGCAATGAGCAGTTCTTC
.	.	TRBV5-1	TRBJ2-5	CASSPGFGTQETQYF	TGCGCCAGCAGCCCGGGGTTTGGCACCCAAGAGACCCAGTACTTC
.	few	TRBV19	TRBJ1-5	CASSIGHNQPQHF	TGTGCCAGTAGTATAGGGCATAATCAGCCCCAGCATTTT
.	.	TRBV9	TRBJ2-2	CASSPHGTDGELFF	TGTGCCAGCAGCCCCCACGGAACGGACGGGGAGCTGTTTTTT